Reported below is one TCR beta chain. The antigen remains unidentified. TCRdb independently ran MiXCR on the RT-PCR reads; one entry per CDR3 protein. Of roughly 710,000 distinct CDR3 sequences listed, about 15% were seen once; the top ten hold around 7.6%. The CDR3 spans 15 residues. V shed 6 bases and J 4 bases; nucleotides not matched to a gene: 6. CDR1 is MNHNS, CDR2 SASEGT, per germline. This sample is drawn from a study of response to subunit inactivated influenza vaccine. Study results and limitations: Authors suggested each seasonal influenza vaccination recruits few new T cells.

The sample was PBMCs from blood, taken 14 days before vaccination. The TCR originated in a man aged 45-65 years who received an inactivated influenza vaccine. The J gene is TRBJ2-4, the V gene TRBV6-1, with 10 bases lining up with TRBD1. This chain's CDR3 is CASRGTGDRKNIQYF. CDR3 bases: TGTGCCAGCAGGGGGACAGGGGACCGAAAAAACATTCAGTACTTC.